Each of the 9 T cell receptor beta chains below was sequenced from the same sample in a study of T cells in Graves' hyperthyroidism and ophthalmopathy. RNA transcripts yielded amplified TCR beta CDR3 regions. Carried out on the TCR CDR3, a first-round RT-PCR used the HTBI primer set. MiXCR was run by TCRdb on the multiplex PCR reads, yielding one entry per CDR3 protein. The data contain 400,000 to 500,000 distinct CDR3 sequences, approximately 15% of them singletons. The sequencing sample was made of blood. These receptors were collected from a woman between 18 and 29 years old with Graves' hyperthyroidism.

The chain employs TRBV5-4 and TRBJ2-2; 7 bases fit TRBD2. This CDR3 comprises 16 residues. Trimming took 4 bases from V and 1 from J; bases not matched to a gene: 7. Germline V gene data show CDR1 as SGHNT and CDR2 as YYREEE (reference sequence). The CDR3 region is CASSTPGRENTGELFF. In nucleotides, the CDR3 is TGTGCCAGCAGCACCCCAGGGAGGGAGAACACCGGGGAGCTGTTTTTT. Based on the CDR3 plus reference TRBV5-4 and TRBJ2-2, the full variable domain is ETGVTQSPTHLIKTRGQQVTLRCSSQSGHNTVSWYQQALGQGPQFIFQYYREEENGRGNFPPRFSGLQFPNYSSELNVNALELDDSALYLCASSTPGRENTGELFFGEGSRLTVL.

This clonotype was seen more than once but under ten times. The rearrangement links TRBV12-3 or TRBV12-4 to TRBJ1-4, with a tentative D call TRBD1 (5 bases). This CDR3 spans 12 amino acids. V gave up 8 bases and J gave up 7 bases, with 11 bases separating them. CDR3 in amino acids: CASQGGPEKLFF. The CDR3 DNA follows: TGTGCCAGCCAGGGCGGTCCTGAAAAACTGTTTTTT.

This clonotype has ten or more counts. The gene calls are TRBV24-1 and TRBJ2-3, with 7 bases lining up with TRBD1. The germline CDR1 and CDR2 sequences are KGHDR and SFDVKD. The CDR3 is made up of 13 amino acids. Trimming cost V 9 bases and J 2 bases; bases outside gene matches: 4. The CDR3 coding sequence is TGTGCCACCGGTGGGACAGACACAGATACGCAGTATTTT. As protein: CATGGTDTDTQYF.

This clonotype was seen ten or more times. The chain combines TRBV19 with TRBJ1-5; D remains unclear. Germline CDR1 reads LNHDA; CDR2 reads SQIVND (reference sequence). The V end lost 3 bases, the J end lost 5 bases, and 11 bases lay between the germline ends. CDR3 length equals 14 residues. The CDR3 coding sequence is TGTGCCAGTAGTATTAGGGAGGAGGATCAGCCCCAGCATTTT. Protein product: CASSIREEDQPQHF.

The V and J genes are TRBV19 and TRBJ2-2; 8 bases fit TRBD1. This CDR3 has 16 residues. CDR1 is LNHDA and CDR2 is SQIVND in the germline V gene (reference sequence). With V trimmed by 7 bases and J by 5 bases, 12 bases remained unmatched. The CDR3 here is CASIGTRTGKTGELFF. DNA of the CDR3: TGTGCCAGTATCGGGACACGGACAGGGAAGACCGGGGAGCTGTTTTTT.

This clonotype came up a few times. The chain links TRBV29-1 to TRBJ2-3; D is undetermined. The CDR3 has 13 residues. The germline V and J ends were trimmed by 2 bases and 4 bases, with 10 bases remaining between them. Per germline, CDR1 SQVTM and CDR2 ANQGSEA. Here the CDR3 DNA reads TGCAGCGTTGAATTCGGGCGTTCAGATACGCAGTATTTT. This encodes CSVEFGRSDTQYF.

This clonotype showed up just a few times. J is TRBJ2-6 and V is TRBV5-1; D gene ambiguous. Looked up from germline, CDR1 is SGHRS and CDR2 is YFSETQ. V lost 0 bases to trimming and J lost 0 bases, with 7 bases between them. The CDR3 runs 16 residues. As DNA, the CDR3 is TGCGCCAGCAGCTTGGAAGCACTCTCTGGGGCCAACGTCCTGACTTTC. Translating it yields CASSLEALSGANVLTF.

This chain links TRBV20-1 with TRBJ1-6, with a tentative D call TRBD1 (5 bases). Germline V gene sequence: CDR1 DFQATT, CDR2 SNEGSKA (reference sequence). V lost 7 bases and J lost 6, with 16 bases in between. The length of the CDR3 is 14 residues. The CDR3 DNA sequence: TGCAGTGTTAAAGTAAAGGGGTTTAATTCACCCCTCCACTTT. It specifies CSVKVKGFNSPLHF.

This clonotype was seen at least ten times. V is TRBV30 and J is TRBJ2-7, with 11 nucleotides matching TRBD1. Germline CDR1 is GTSNPN and CDR2 is SVGIG (reference sequence). The trim removed 7 bases at V and 3 bases at J, leaving 5 bases unmatched. CDR3 length: 13 residues. In DNA, the CDR3 is TGTGCCTCAGGGACAGGGGGAAGCTACGAGCAGTACTTC. Amino acid sequence: CASGTGGSYEQYF.